This TCR beta chain derives from a study of T-cell memory formation after mild COVID-19. Study as a whole: In these data, TCR clusters were largely donor specific.

The 5'RACE method, run with constant-segment primers, produced TCR alpha and TCR beta cDNA libraries (carrying sample barcodes and UMIs). TCRdb re-derived calls from the 5' RACE reads in MiXCR, one entry per CDR3 protein. The sample lists around 250,000 distinct CDR3 sequences, over 9% occurring once. Germline V gene sequence: CDR1 LGHNT, CDR2 FRNRAP. This CDR3 has 15 amino acids. The V and J ends lost 4 bases and 5 bases respectively, with 15 bases between them. As for this clonotype: Its antigen is unidentified.

Findings of the study overall: Day 15 to 85 contractors were CD4/CD8 balanced; later expanders leaned CD4+. Whether second-wave clones peaking at day 37 were SARS-CoV-2 specific went unconfirmed.

The source of this sequence is a man aged 18 to 30 who had mild COVID-19 (a few samples of this study predate the infection). Cell type and time point are not known. V is TRBV12-5 and J is TRBJ1-5; D may be TRBD1 (5 bases). Sequenced input: PBMCs or a T cell subset sorted from them (not recorded which). DNA for the CDR3: TGTGCTAGTGGTTATGTGGACATGGGGGATCAGCCCCAGCATTTT. It yields the protein CASGYVDMGDQPQHF.